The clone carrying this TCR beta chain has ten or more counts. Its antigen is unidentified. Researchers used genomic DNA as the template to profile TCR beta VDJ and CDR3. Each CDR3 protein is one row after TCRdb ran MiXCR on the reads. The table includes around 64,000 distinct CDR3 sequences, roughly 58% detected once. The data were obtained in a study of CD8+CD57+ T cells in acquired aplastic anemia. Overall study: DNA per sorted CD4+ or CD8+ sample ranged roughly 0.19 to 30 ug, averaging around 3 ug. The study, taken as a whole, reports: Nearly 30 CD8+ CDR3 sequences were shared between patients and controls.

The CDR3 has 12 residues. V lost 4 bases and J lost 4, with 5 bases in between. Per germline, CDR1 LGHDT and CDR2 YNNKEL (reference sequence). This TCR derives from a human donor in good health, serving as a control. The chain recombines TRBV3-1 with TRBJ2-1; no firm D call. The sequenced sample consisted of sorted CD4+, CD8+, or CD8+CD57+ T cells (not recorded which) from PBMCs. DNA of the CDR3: TGTGCCAGCAGCCCACGATACAATGAGCAGTTCTTC. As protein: CASSPRYNEQFF.